Listed here are 32 T cell receptor beta chains from one sample, sequenced in a study of blood T cell repertoires in COVID-19. Clones were sequenced by immunoSEQ multiplex PCR, and TCRdb holds only the in-frame ones, with some missing. Found here are 110,000 to 150,000 clones, about 90% of them singletons; the top ten hold roughly 1.6%. The specimen sequenced was peripheral blood. The receptor source for this set is a woman aged 45-59 years with acute or convalescent COVID-19.

The chain employs TRBV19 and TRBJ1-1, with a possible D match to TRBD1 (5 bases). Germline CDR1 LNHDA, CDR2 SQIVND (reference sequence). Trimming left V 3 bases short and J 1 base short, with 9 bases between. The CDR3 extends over 14 amino acids. CDR3 nucleotide sequence: TGTGCCAGTAGTATTGGCAGGGAGAACACTGAAGCTTTCTTT. It specifies CASSIGRENTEAFF.

Here the CDR3 DNA reads TGTGCCAGCAACCCCAGAGGAGAGTTAAAGACGTACAATGAGCAGTTCTTC. This sequence encodes CASNPRGELKTYNEQFF. This chain links TRBV7-9 with TRBJ2-1, with D unresolved. CDR1 and CDR2 (germline): SEHNR, FQNEAQ (reference sequence). This CDR3 has 17 residues. V was pared by 7 bases and J by 4 bases, with 23 bases between.

CDR3 nucleotides: TGTGCCTGGAGGGGTGTTCTGACAGGGAGACGTAGCACTGAAGCTTTCTTT. Amino acid sequence: CAWRGVLTGRRSTEAFF. The rearrangement links TRBV30 to TRBJ1-1; 7 bases align to TRBD1. The CDR3 contains 17 residues. Trimming at V came to 3 bases and at J to 4 bases, leaving 17 bases not matched to a gene. From germline, CDR1 is GTSNPN and CDR2 SVGIG (reference sequence).

The chain recombines TRBV7-9 with TRBJ2-7, with 12 bases aligning to TRBD2. From germline, CDR1 is SEHNR and CDR2 FQNEAQ (reference sequence). The CDR3 is 14 residues long. V dropped 6 bases and J dropped 2; count of bases not matched to a gene: 2. The CDR3 here is CASSLAGGAYEQYF. Written as DNA, the CDR3 is TGTGCCAGCAGTCTAGCGGGAGGGGCCTACGAGCAGTACTTC. The full variable domain, rest sourced from reference TRBV7-9 and TRBJ2-7, is DTGVSQNPRHKITKRGQNVTFRCDPISEHNRLYWYRQTLGQGPEFLTYFQNEAQLEKSRLLSDRFSAERPKGSFSTLEIQRTEQGDSAMYLCASSLAGGAYEQYFGPGTRLTVT.

The chain employs TRBV7-2 and TRBJ2-3, with 9 bases identical to TRBD2. Germline V gene sequence: CDR1 SGHTA, CDR2 FQGNSA. The CDR3 covers 16 residues. The V gene end was trimmed by 5 bases and the J gene end by 3 bases; junction bases not matched to a gene: 9. The DNA for the CDR3 is TGTGCCAGCAGCAATTATGGAAGCGGGGGGACAGATACGCAGTATTTT. Translation gives CASSNYGSGGTDTQYF.

This clone has just one count. The genes are TRBV18 and TRBJ2-5; 7 positions match TRBD2. Trimming at V came to 2 bases and at J to 3 bases, leaving 6 bases not matched to a gene. The CDR3 consists of 15 residues. CDR1 KGHSH and CDR2 LQKENI come from the germline V gene. The CDR3 spells CASSPSGSGKETQYF. The CDR3 nucleotides are TGTGCCAGCTCACCATCGGGAAGCGGGAAAGAGACCCAGTACTTC. Full variable domain (remainder filled in from reference TRBV18 and TRBJ2-5): NAGVMQNPRHLVRRRGQEARLRCSPMKGHSHVYWYRQLPEEGLKFMVYLQKENIIDESGMPKERFSAEFPKEGPSILRIQQVVRGDSAAYFCASSPSGSGKETQYFGPGTRLLVL.

This chain joins TRBV2 and TRBJ2-7; D remains ambiguous. The length of the CDR3 is 13 residues. The germline CDR1 and CDR2 sequences are SNHLY and FYNNEI. V was cut by 3 bases and J by 6 bases, with 12 bases left in between. CDR3 in DNA: TGTGCCAGCAGTGACGAGCAGGTTTCCGAGCAGTACTTC. It translates to CASSDEQVSEQYF.

The chain couples TRBV6-5 to TRBJ2-7, with D perhaps matching TRBD2 (6 bases). Germline V gene sequence: CDR1 MNHEY, CDR2 SVGAGI. CDR3 length: 15 amino acids. Trimming left V 0 bases short and J 2 bases short, with 11 bases between. In DNA, the CDR3 is TGTGCCAGCAGTTACTCATCGGGACTGGCCTACGAGCAGTACTTC. Its translation: CASSYSSGLAYEQYF.

This rearrangement joins TRBV7-8 to TRBJ2-2; 7 bases line up with TRBD2. Unmatched junction bases numbered 4, after V lost 4 bases and J lost 2 bases. Germline lookup yields CDR1 SGHVS and CDR2 FQNEAQ. This CDR3 has 15 residues. This chain's CDR3 is CASSYGTINTGELFF. The CDR3 DNA reads as TGTGCCAGCAGCTACGGGACTATTAACACCGGGGAGCTGTTTTTT.

To note about this clone: The identical CDR3 is also encoded by other nucleotide sequences in the sample. V gene TRBV11-2 combines with J gene TRBJ2-7; a possible D gene is TRBD1 (5 bases). Germline V lookup: CDR1 SGHAT, CDR2 FQNNGV. Trimming stripped 1 base from V and 2 bases from J, with 9 bases between. There are 14 residues in the CDR3. CDR3 bases: TGTGCCAGCAGCTTAGGGCAAGGGGCCTACGAGCAGTACTTC. This translates into CASSLGQGAYEQYF.

The V call is TRBV7-8, the J call TRBJ2-7, with TRBD1 as a possible D gene (7 bases). The V gene's germline CDR1 is SGHVS and CDR2 FQNEAQ. The CDR3 is 18 residues long. V lost 5 bases and J 5 bases, leaving 28 bases between the germline ends. CDR3: CASSPGGQGWFIGNEQYF. The CDR3 DNA sequence: TGTGCCAGCAGCCCAGGGGGGCAGGGTTGGTTTATCGGCAACGAGCAGTACTTC.

DNA for the CDR3: TGCGCCAGCAGCCAATCATTGGCGGGCAACACCATATATTTT. Translation gives CASSQSLAGNTIYF. The chain uses TRBV4-1 and TRBJ1-3; D remains ambiguous. From germline, CDR1 is MGHRA and CDR2 YSYEKL. This CDR3 is 14 amino acids long. Trimming pared 2 bases from V and 7 bases from J, leaving 12 bases between.

The V and J genes are TRBV9 and TRBJ1-2, with 7 bases that match TRBD1. Trimming at V came to 0 bases and at J to 8 bases, leaving 7 bases not matched to a gene. CDR3 length: 14 amino acids. Germline CDR1 SGDLS, CDR2 YYNGEE. This CDR3 reads CASSVDGQAGGYTF. The CDR3 bases are TGTGCCAGCAGCGTAGACGGACAGGCCGGGGGCTACACCTTC.

This clone appeared a few times. This chain uses TRBV7-9 with TRBJ2-6; 11 nucleotides align to TRBD1. This CDR3 is built from 18 residues. Germline V CDR1 and CDR2: SEHNR, FQNEAQ (reference sequence). V gave up 1 base and J gave up 2 bases; unmatched junction bases: 4. CDR3 sequence (DNA): TGTGCCAGCAGCTTAGGGACAGGGGGCGGAACTGGGGCCAACGTCCTGACTTTC. Residues: CASSLGTGGGTGANVLTF.

The table lists this clone with a few counts. The CDR3 reads CASTPNIGQPQHF. Here the CDR3 DNA reads TGTGCCAGCACCCCGAATATCGGGCAGCCCCAGCATTTT. This chain uses TRBV2 with TRBJ1-5; D gene ambiguous. The CDR3 contains 13 residues. Per germline, CDR1 SNHLY and CDR2 FYNNEI. Trimming took off 7 bases at V and 7 bases at J, with 14 bases between the two ends.

The rearrangement joins TRBV6-1 to TRBJ2-7; 8 bases line up with TRBD1. This CDR3 is 15 amino acids long. V shed 1 base and J 2 bases; nucleotides not matched to a gene: 4. The V gene's germline CDR1 is MNHNS and CDR2 SASEGT. The CDR3 nucleotides are TGTGCCAGCAGTGAAGTGGGGACAGGCGCCTACGAGCAGTACTTC. This codes for CASSEVGTGAYEQYF.

The chain uses TRBV9 and TRBJ2-2; D is undetermined. Trimming shortened V by 0 bases and J by 0 bases, and 9 bases separated the two germline ends. In germline, CDR1 is SGDLS, CDR2 YYNGEE. The length of the CDR3 is 16 residues. The CDR3 is CASSVVGLANTGELFF. The CDR3 nucleotides read TGTGCCAGCAGCGTAGTTGGGCTGGCGAACACCGGGGAGCTGTTTTTT.

This clone came up once. This chain links TRBV19 with TRBJ1-2; perhaps TRBD1 as D (5 bases). This CDR3 spans 13 amino acids. Trimming stripped 7 bases from V and 4 bases from J, with 13 bases between. Per the germline V gene, CDR1 is LNHDA and CDR2 is SQIVND (reference sequence). The DNA of the CDR3 is TGTGCCAGTACGTTCCCCGGGGGCTATGGCTACACCTTC. Residues: CASTFPGGYGYTF.

This sequence joins TRBV6-5 and TRBJ2-1; TRBD2 agrees at 11 bases. CDR1 is MNHEY, CDR2 SVGAGI, per germline. V lost 7 bases, J lost 4 bases, and 3 bases stayed unmatched. This CDR3 is built from 14 residues. The CDR3 DNA reads TGTGCCAGCATCGGGACTAGCGGTTACAATGAGCAGTTCTTC. It translates to CASIGTSGYNEQFF.

CDR3 amino acids: CATRGGGATNEKLFF. Written as DNA, the CDR3 is TGTGCCACCAGAGGGGGCGGTGCAACTAATGAAAAACTGTTTTTT. V is TRBV10-3 and J is TRBJ1-4; 7 bases fit TRBD1. The CDR3 spans 15 residues. Germline V CDR1 and CDR2: ENHRY, SYGVKD. With V trimmed by 10 bases and J by 0 bases, 8 bases remained unmatched.

This chain joins TRBV3-1 (or the pseudogene TRBV3-2) and TRBJ1-1; D is unresolved. Germline V gives CDR1 LGHDT, CDR2 YNNKEL (reference sequence). With 2 bases removed from V and 0 bases from J, the gap between germline ends came to 7 bases. This CDR3 contains 14 residues. The CDR3 bases are TGTGCCAGCAGCCAATACGGGGTGAACACTGAAGCTTTCTTT. This codes for CASSQYGVNTEAFF.

Only one count was recorded for this clone. This chain connects TRBV19 to TRBJ2-7, with D maybe TRBD1 (5 bases). This CDR3 has 18 residues. Trimming left V 6 bases short and J 0 bases short, with 24 bases between. The germline CDR1 and CDR2 sequences are LNHDA and SQIVND (reference sequence). CDR3 sequence reads: CASSQAWGSPRSSYEQYF. For the CDR3, the DNA is TGTGCCAGTAGCCAAGCTTGGGGCAGCCCTAGGAGCTCCTACGAGCAGTACTTC.

The V gene is TRBV5-1, the J gene TRBJ2-3; D may be TRBD2 (5 bases). This CDR3 is built from 13 residues. CDR1 is SGHRS and CDR2 is YFSETQ in the germline V gene. Trimming left V 2 bases short and J 3 bases short, with 7 bases between. CDR3 in DNA: TGCGCCAGCAGCTTCTCGGGGACAGATACGCAGTATTTT. Its protein is CASSFSGTDTQYF.

This clone appeared once. The chain uses TRBV7-3 and TRBJ2-7, with 8 bases identical to TRBD1. CDR3 length: 15 residues. Germline CDR1 reads SGHTA; CDR2 reads FQGTGA. The V gene end was trimmed by 1 base and the J gene end by 1 base; junction bases not matched to a gene: 3. The CDR3 here is CASSLSRDRSYEQYF. CDR3 coding DNA: TGTGCCAGCAGCTTAAGTCGGGACAGGTCCTACGAGCAGTACTTC.

This rearrangement joins TRBV7-9 to TRBJ2-1; D not certain. Trimming removed 2 bases at V and 8 bases at J, with 4 bases between. Germline CDR1 SEHNR, CDR2 FQNEAQ (reference sequence). The CDR3 totals 11 residues. The CDR3 DNA reads TGTGCCAGCAGCTTACAGGATGAGCAGTTCTTC. Residues: CASSLQDEQFF.

V usage is TRBV5-1 and J usage is TRBJ2-1, with 8 positions matching TRBD2. The CDR3 spans 16 residues. The V gene end was trimmed by 2 bases and the J gene end by 6 bases; junction bases not matched to a gene: 10. Germline V gives CDR1 SGHRS, CDR2 YFSETQ. CDR3 residues: CASSFFSLLAGNEQFF. The CDR3 bases are TGCGCCAGCAGCTTTTTCAGCCTCCTAGCGGGCAATGAGCAGTTCTTC.

The chain uses TRBV4-2 and TRBJ2-7, with D perhaps matching TRBD2 (6 bases). Deletions cut 0 bases from V and 5 bases from J, with 11 bases between. The CDR3 is 14 residues long. Looked up from germline, CDR1 is LGHNA and CDR2 is YNFKEQ. In DNA, the CDR3 is TGTGCCAGCAGCCAAGAGGGGGGTAGCGACGAGCAGTACTTC. Amino acids: CASSQEGGSDEQYF.

This chain joins TRBV5-1 and TRBJ2-5, with D tentatively TRBD2 (6 bases). Germline V gives CDR1 SGHRS, CDR2 YFSETQ. The CDR3 has 15 amino acids. V lost 4 bases and J lost 4, with 17 bases in between. This chain's CDR3 is CASSGTGLPAETQYF. For the CDR3, the DNA is TGCGCCAGCAGCGGAACGGGACTGCCGGCAGAGACCCAGTACTTC.

CDR3: CASSTGGTSYNEQFF. In nucleotides, the CDR3 is TGTGCCAGTTCGACAGGGGGTACATCCTACAATGAGCAGTTCTTC. This chain connects TRBV19 to TRBJ2-1; 9 nucleotides agree with TRBD1. The trim removed 8 bases at V and 1 base at J, leaving 6 bases unmatched. Germline V gene data show CDR1 as LNHDA and CDR2 as SQIVND (reference sequence). This CDR3 spans 15 amino acids.

The gene calls are TRBV7-3 and TRBJ2-1; 10 nucleotides agree with TRBD2. CDR1 and CDR2 (germline): SGHTA, FQGTGA. This CDR3 is built from 15 residues. J lost 4 bases, V lost 5 bases, and 5 bases had no gene match. The CDR3 protein is CASSHTSGEYNEQFF. The CDR3 DNA reads as TGTGCCAGCAGCCATACTAGCGGGGAATACAATGAGCAGTTCTTC.

V and J are TRBV11-3 and TRBJ2-3, with D possibly matching TRBD1 (6 bases). In germline, CDR1 is SGHNT, CDR2 YENEEA. V lost 4 bases and J 0 bases, leaving 11 bases between the germline ends. This CDR3 comprises 15 residues. CDR3 residues: CASSSTGASTDTQYF. DNA for the CDR3: TGTGCCAGCAGCTCGACAGGAGCTAGCACAGATACGCAGTATTTT.

The chain is built from TRBV10-1 and TRBJ2-7, with D maybe TRBD1 (6 bases). The germline gives CDR1 WNHNN, CDR2 SYGVQD (reference sequence). Trimming took off 9 bases at V and 1 base at J, with 13 bases between the two ends. This CDR3 has 13 amino acids. CDR3 in amino acids: CAREIRGSYEQYF. The CDR3 DNA reads as TGCGCCAGGGAAATCAGGGGATCCTACGAGCAGTACTTC.